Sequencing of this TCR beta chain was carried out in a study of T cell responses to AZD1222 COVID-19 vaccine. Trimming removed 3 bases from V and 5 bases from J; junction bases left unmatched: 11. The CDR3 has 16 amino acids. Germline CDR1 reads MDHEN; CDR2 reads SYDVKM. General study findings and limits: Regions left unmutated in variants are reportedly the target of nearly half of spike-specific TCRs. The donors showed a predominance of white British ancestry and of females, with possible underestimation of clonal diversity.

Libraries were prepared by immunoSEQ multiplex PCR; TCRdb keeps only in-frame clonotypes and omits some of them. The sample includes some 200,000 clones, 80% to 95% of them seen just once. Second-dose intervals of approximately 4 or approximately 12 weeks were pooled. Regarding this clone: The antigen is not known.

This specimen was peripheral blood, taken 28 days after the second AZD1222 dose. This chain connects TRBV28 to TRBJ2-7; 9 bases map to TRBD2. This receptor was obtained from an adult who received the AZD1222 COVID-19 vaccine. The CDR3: CASSFQLAGSSDEQYF. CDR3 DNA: TGTGCCAGCAGTTTCCAACTAGCGGGTTCTTCGGACGAGCAGTACTTC.